Following are 5 T cell receptor beta chains from one sample sequenced in a study of lymphopenia after photon versus proton radiotherapy. TCRdb's copy holds only in-frame clones and misses some; the assay was immunoSEQ multiplex PCR. This table holds approximately 170,000 clones, more than 85% found once. Here the sequenced sample was peripheral blood, taken from a patient treated with photon-based radiotherapy. The receptors originated from a man between 50 and 59 years old with gastric cancer.

The J gene is TRBJ2-1, the V gene TRBV7-9; the D gene could be TRBD1 or TRBD2 (5 bases each). The CDR3 covers 14 residues. Germline CDR1 SEHNR, CDR2 FQNEAQ (reference sequence). The V gene lost 2 bases and the J gene lost 9 bases, with 14 bases spanning the gap. In DNA form, the CDR3 reads TGTGCCAGCAGCTTATCTCACGGGACCGGTGAGCAGTTCTTC. Its protein is CASSLSHGTGEQFF.

This clone was counted a single time. This chain connects TRBV5-1 to TRBJ2-1; possible D gene TRBD2, 5 bases. The CDR3 sequence is 14 residues long. Germline V gene data show CDR1 as SGHRS and CDR2 as YFSETQ. The ends were cut back, 0 bases at V and 7 bases at J, with 11 bases in the middle. The CDR3, as DNA: TGCGCCAGCAGCTTGGGAAACGGAGGTAATGAGCAGTTCTTC. Amino acid sequence: CASSLGNGGNEQFF. Complete variable domain (other parts from reference TRBV5-1 and TRBJ2-1): KAGVTQTPRYLIKTRGQQVTLSCSPISGHRSVSWYQQTPGQGLQFLFEYFSETQRNKGNFPGRFSGRQFSNSRSEMNVSTLELGDSALYLCASSLGNGGNEQFFGPGTRLTVL.

The chain is built from TRBV5-4 and TRBJ2-2; 7 bases agree with TRBD2. In germline, CDR1 is SGHNT, CDR2 YYREEE (reference sequence). The CDR3 is 14 residues long. V lost 4 bases, J lost 6 bases, and 6 bases stayed unmatched. In DNA form, the CDR3 reads TGTGCCAGCAGCCCCGGGGGGTCCCCCGGGGAGCTGTTTTTT. This gives the protein CASSPGGSPGELFF.

The chain recombines TRBV7-2 with TRBJ2-7; D is ambiguous. V was cut by 2 bases and J by 6 bases, with 5 bases left in between. Germline assignment: CDR1 SGHTA and CDR2 FQGNSA. The CDR3 has 11 amino acids. CDR3 sequence (DNA): TGTGCCAGCAGCTTACGAAGCGAGCAGTACTTC. Translated, it gives CASSLRSEQYF.

The V call is TRBV10-3, the J call TRBJ1-1; D is unclear. CDR1 and CDR2 from the germline V gene are ENHRY and SYGVKD. This CDR3 contains 13 residues. V lost 0 bases and J 4 bases, leaving 6 bases between the germline ends. CDR3 region: CAISESPATEAFF. The CDR3 bases are TGTGCCATCAGTGAGTCGCCAGCCACTGAAGCTTTCTTT.